This T cell receptor (beta chain) was recovered during a study of response to subunit inactivated influenza vaccine. TCRdb redid the calling of the RT-PCR reads with MiXCR, one entry per CDR3 protein. The data hold about 540,000 distinct CDR3 sequences, with 12% to 15% observed a single time. Many counts were recorded for this clonotype. Its antigen is not known. V was pared by 1 base and J by 0 bases, with 9 bases between. Germline CDR1 SEHNR, CDR2 FQNEAQ (reference sequence). CDR3 length: 15 residues. General observations from the study: A suggestion made by the authors is that each seasonal influenza vaccination recruits few new T cells.

Sample: PBMCs from blood, taken roughly 12 days after vaccination. V gene TRBV7-9 combines with J gene TRBJ1-1; no clear D. The TCR sequence derives from a man aged 45-65 years who received an inactivated influenza vaccine. CDR3 nucleotides: TGTGCCAGCAGCTTAGGCGGAGGCCTGAACACTGAAGCTTTCTTT. Amino acids: CASSLGGGLNTEAFF.